The rows below give T cell receptor beta chains drawn from one sample of a study of cytomegalovirus exposure and HLA in healthy donors. Sequencing was performed with immunoSEQ multiplex PCR; in TCRdb, only in-frame clones are kept and a portion is missing. The repertoire holds about 120,000 clones, with around 80% as singletons. The sample consisted of PBMCs. These receptor sequences come from a man younger than 40 in good health and CMV-seronegative. CDR3s include the opening cysteine and the closing phenylalanine or tryptophan. The order of the fields is J gene, D gene, V gene, clone size, CDR3 protein, CDR3 DNA. A D gene is named only where the DNA matches it firmly. A clone size is listed for some rows: how often the clone was seen (once, few, many), or a class if it is expanded.

TRBJ2-3,TRBD2,TRBV9,-,CASSVGASGADTQYF,TGTGCCAGCAGCGTAGGGGCTAGCGGGGCAGATACGCAGTATTTT
TRBJ2-6,TRBD1,TRBV5-1,few,CASSSSGTGGAGANGLTF,TGCGCCAGCAGCTCCTCCGGGACAGGGGGCGCTGGGGCCAACGGCCTGACTTTC
TRBJ1-5,TRBD1,TRBV5-8,few,CASSLVRGRNQPQHF,TGTGCCAGCAGCTTGGTCAGGGGGCGCAATCAGCCCCAGCATTTT
TRBJ2-7,TRBD2,TRBV9,-,CASSARGDGAPYEQYF,TGTGCCAGCAGCGCGCGGGGGGACGGGGCCCCCTACGAGCAGTACTTC
TRBJ2-2,TRBD1,TRBV6-5,-,CASRTGGTSAGELFF,TGTGCCAGCAGGACAGGGGGCACAAGCGCCGGGGAGCTGTTTTTT
TRBJ1-4,TRBD1,TRBV11-2,few,CASSPMAGQGQKLFF,TGTGCCAGCAGCCCTATGGCGGGACAGGGGCAAAAACTGTTTTTT
TRBJ2-3,TRBD2,TRBV6-5,-,CASSLRGGASTDTQYF,TGTGCCAGCAGTTTACGGGGGGGAGCTAGCACAGATACGCAGTATTTT
TRBJ2-5,-,TRBV7-2,-,CASSLAAHSGPETQYF,TGTGCCAGCAGCTTAGCGGCCCATAGCGGTCCAGAGACCCAGTACTTC
TRBJ2-3,-,TRBV19,-,CASSIALASTDTQYF,TGTGCCAGTAGTATAGCTCTGGCCTCGACAGATACGCAGTATTTT
TRBJ2-5,-,TRBV9,-,CASSPHPLQEGTQYF,TGTGCCAGCAGCCCCCACCCTCTCCAGGAAGGGACCCAGTACTTC
TRBJ1-5,TRBD1,TRBV6-1,-,CASTKDRVQPQHF,TGTGCCAGCACTAAGGACAGGGTACAGCCCCAGCATTTT
TRBJ1-1,TRBD1,TRBV29-1,-,CSVLTGSVEAFF,TGCAGCGTTTTGACAGGGTCCGTTGAAGCTTTCTTT
TRBJ2-5,TRBD1,TRBV5-6,-,CASSYRTGPGETQYF,TGTGCCAGCTCCTATCGGACAGGGCCGGGAGAGACCCAGTACTTC
TRBJ2-7,-,TRBV7-9,-,CASSLRGDYEQYF,TGTGCCAGCAGCTTACGAGGAGACTACGAGCAGTACTTC
TRBJ1-6,-,TRBV5-4,-,CASSLVQDNSPLHF,TGTGCCAGCAGCTTGGTGCAGGATAATTCACCCCTCCACTTT
TRBJ1-6,-,TRBV28,-,CATRAPLSYNSPLHF,TGTGCCACCAGAGCTCCGCTCTCCTATAATTCACCCCTCCACTTT
TRBJ2-1,TRBD2,TRBV4-3,-,CASSQEGGGGARNEQFF,TGCGCCAGCAGCCAAGAAGGGGGCGGGGGGGCTCGCAATGAGCAGTTCTTC
TRBJ2-5,-,TRBV5-1,-,CASSLGGGGRQETQYF,TGCGCCAGCAGCTTAGGAGGGGGCGGTCGTCAAGAGACCCAGTACTTC
TRBJ1-2,-,TRBV29-1,few,CSVADSLGGYTF,TGCAGCGTTGCGGACTCGCTCGGTGGCTACACCTTC
TRBJ2-5,-,TRBV5-1,-,CASRTELGALPGETQYF,TGCGCCAGCAGAACTGAATTGGGGGCTCTCCCCGGCGAGACCCAGTACTTC
TRBJ1-1,-,TRBV5-1,-,CASSLEGGPNTEAFF,TGCGCCAGCAGCTTGGAAGGGGGACCGAACACTGAAGCTTTCTTT
TRBJ2-7,TRBD1,TRBV5-4,-,CASSLAGTGAGEQYF,TGTGCCAGCAGCTTGGCAGGGACAGGGGCCGGCGAGCAGTACTTC
TRBJ2-3,-,TRBV27,-,CASSAQKRRDTQYF,TGTGCCAGCAGTGCCCAGAAGAGGAGAGATACGCAGTATTTT
TRBJ2-7,TRBD1,TRBV28,-,CASNEQGESYEQYF,TGTGCCAGCAACGAACAGGGGGAATCCTACGAGCAGTACTTC
TRBJ2-1,TRBD1,TRBV5-1,-,CASSLGSTGPDNEQFF,TGCGCCAGCAGCTTGGGTTCGACAGGGCCCGACAATGAGCAGTTCTTC
TRBJ2-3,-,TRBV5-1,-,CASSLDNTDTQYF,TGCGCCAGCAGCTTGGACAACACAGATACGCAGTATTTT
TRBJ1-3,-,TRBV9,-,CASSVAFSGNTIYF,TGTGCCAGCAGCGTAGCATTCTCTGGAAACACCATATATTTT
TRBJ2-4,TRBD1,TRBV5-6,-,CASSARTGSKNIQYF,TGTGCCAGCAGCGCGAGGACAGGGTCCAAAAACATTCAGTACTTC
TRBJ1-5,-,TRBV5-1,-,CASSLAGGSNQPQHF,TGCGCCAGCAGCTTGGCCGGGGGTAGCAATCAGCCCCAGCATTTT
TRBJ1-5,-,TRBV7-8,-,CASSLLGGIGQPQHF,TGTGCCAGCAGCTTGCTAGGGGGTATTGGTCAGCCCCAGCATTTT
TRBJ2-1,-,TRBV25-1,-,CASSESTRKHWHEQFF,TGTGCCAGCAGTGAATCGACCAGGAAACATTGGCATGAGCAGTTCTTC
TRBJ2-5,TRBD1,TRBV7-2,-,CASSLDRGGETRYF,TGTGCCAGCAGCTTAGACAGGGGCGGAGAGACCCGGTACTTC
TRBJ2-5,-,TRBV5-1,-,CASSPGPHGTETQYF,TGCGCCAGCAGCCCGGGTCCCCATGGAACAGAGACCCAGTACTTC
TRBJ2-6,TRBD1,TRBV28,-,CASTSRQGDSGANVLTF,TGTGCCAGCACCTCGAGACAGGGTGACTCTGGGGCCAACGTCCTGACTTTC
TRBJ2-2,TRBD1,TRBV10-3,few,CAITQWTGGPNTGELFF,TGTGCCATCACCCAATGGACAGGGGGCCCCAACACCGGGGAGCTGTTTTTT
TRBJ1-6,TRBD1,TRBV19,-,CASRERQGGSPLHF,TGTGCCAGTAGGGAGAGACAGGGCGGCTCACCCCTCCACTTT
TRBJ2-2,TRBD1,TRBV7-8,-,CASKQISGTGQTGELFF,TGTGCCAGCAAACAGATCAGCGGGACAGGGCAAACCGGGGAGCTGTTTTTT
TRBJ2-3,-,TRBV10-3,-,CAISVRGGGDTQYF,TGTGCCATCAGTGTGCGCGGTGGAGGGGATACGCAGTATTTT
TRBJ2-3,TRBD2,TRBV9,-,CASSGSSGGRYTDTQYF,TGTGCCAGCAGCGGGTCTAGCGGGGGGCGATACACAGATACGCAGTATTTT
TRBJ2-1,-,TRBV9,-,CASSSPRGEQFF,TGTGCCAGCAGCTCACCACGGGGTGAGCAGTTCTTC
TRBJ1-4,-,TRBV5-1,-,CASSLRTFRTNEKLFF,TGCGCCAGCAGCTTGAGGACTTTCCGAACTAATGAAAAACTGTTTTTT
TRBJ1-6,-,TRBV11-2,-,CASSQVQGPYSPLHF,TGTGCCAGCAGCCAGGTACAGGGCCCCTATTCACCCCTCCACTTT
TRBJ1-4,-,TRBV7-2,once,CASSPRRRVALNEKLFF,TGTGCCAGCAGCCCTAGGCGGAGGGTGGCCCTAAATGAAAAACTGTTTTTT
TRBJ2-4,-,TRBV4-3,-,CASSQDRRVDIQYF,TGCGCCAGCAGCCAAGATCGGAGGGTGGACATTCAGTACTTC
TRBJ2-7,-,TRBV5-6,few,CASSFWDNTYEQYF,TGTGCCAGCAGCTTTTGGGACAATACCTACGAGCAGTACTTC
TRBJ2-7,TRBD2,TRBV28,-,CASSSRTSGVHEQYF,TGTGCCAGCAGTTCGAGGACTAGCGGGGTCCACGAGCAGTACTTC
TRBJ2-3,TRBD2,TRBV6-5,-,CATQTSGDTQYF,TGTGCCACCCAGACTAGCGGGGATACGCAGTATTTT
TRBJ2-7,TRBD2,TRBV28,-,CASSLWPGVAGGSYEQYF,TGTGCCAGCAGTTTATGGCCTGGAGTAGCGGGGGGATCCTACGAGCAGTACTTC
TRBJ1-1,TRBD1,TRBV5-4,-,CASMGQRKAEAFF,TGTGCCAGCATGGGACAGAGAAAAGCTGAAGCTTTCTTT
TRBJ2-1,TRBD2,TRBV7-9,few,CSSRPRGGGEFNNEQFF,TGTTCCAGCAGACCCCGGGGCGGGGGGGAATTCAACAATGAGCAGTTCTTC
TRBJ1-6,-,TRBV7-9,-,CASSPPPLGLHSPLHF,TGTGCCAGCAGCCCTCCCCCCCTTGGACTCCATTCACCCCTCCACTTT
TRBJ2-5,-,TRBV5-4,-,CASSPEVAAGQETQYF,TGTGCCAGCAGCCCGGAGGTTGCAGCGGGTCAAGAGACCCAGTACTTC
TRBJ2-7,-,TRBV30,once,CAWRQGSYEQYF,TGTGCCTGGAGACAGGGTTCCTACGAGCAGTACTTC
TRBJ2-5,TRBD2,TRBV5-1,-,CASSLSVMAGGPNQETQYF,TGCGCCAGCAGCCTGTCCGTTATGGCGGGGGGTCCAAACCAAGAGACCCAGTACTTC
TRBJ2-4,TRBD1,TRBV29-1,-,CSVEVQGTHKNSQYF,TGCAGCGTTGAAGTACAGGGGACGCACAAAAACAGTCAGTACTTC